Each of the 21 T cell receptor beta chains below was sequenced from the same sample in a study of shared clonotypes between healthy human individuals. Profiled with immunoSEQ multiplex PCR; TCRdb holds only in-frame clones, not every one. The profile covers a few million clones, with 85% to 95% appearing a single time and around 0.35% taken by the ten largest. Sequencing was carried out using naive CD4+ T cells from PBMCs. Subset denoted: CD45RA+ positively selected. The receptors were gathered from a young man in good health. Some clones in this sample may be carry-over from other donors' samples.

The chain is built from TRBV5-4 and TRBJ1-2; 8 bases agree with TRBD1. Germline values: CDR1 SGHNT, CDR2 YYREEE (reference sequence). The CDR3 runs to 18 residues. Trimming at V came to 4 bases and at J to 4 bases, leaving 18 bases not matched to a gene. The CDR3 loop reads CASSRSQDRVREGYGYTF. DNA of the CDR3: TGTGCCAGCAGCAGGTCTCAGGACAGGGTTAGAGAAGGCTATGGCTACACCTTC.

About this clone itself: Within the sample, other DNA sequences also encode this same CDR3. The V and J genes are TRBV10-3 and TRBJ2-5; the D is unclear. The V gene lost 0 bases and the J gene lost 2 bases, with 1 base spanning the gap. The CDR3 is 12 residues long. Germline assignment: CDR1 ENHRY and CDR2 SYGVKD. Here the CDR3 reads CAISESQETQYF. The CDR3 nucleotides read TGTGCCATCAGTGAGTCTCAAGAGACCCAGTACTTC.

The V call is TRBV7-8, the J call TRBJ2-5, with D tentatively TRBD1 or TRBD2 (5 bases each). The CDR3 totals 17 residues. Trimming took off 3 bases at V and 1 base at J, with 18 bases between the two ends. Germline loops: CDR1 SGHVS, CDR2 FQNEAQ. The CDR3 sequence: CASSFRLRGVVQETQYF. The CDR3 coding sequence is TGTGCCAGCAGCTTCCGCCTCCGGGGCGTGGTCCAAGAGACCCAGTACTTC.

This chain joins TRBV7-2 and TRBJ1-2; D is ambiguous. V was clipped by 5 bases and J by 4 bases, with 14 bases between them. Germline V gene lookup returns CDR1 SGHTA and CDR2 FQGNSA. The CDR3 is made up of 14 amino acids. The CDR3 region is CASSLIGNLYGYTF. Here the CDR3 DNA reads TGTGCCAGCAGCCTAATTGGGAACCTCTATGGCTACACCTTC.

The V and J genes are TRBV5-1 and TRBJ2-3; D unclear. V gave up 1 base and J gave up 0 bases, with 6 bases separating them. The CDR3 covers 14 residues. Germline CDR1 reads SGHRS; CDR2 reads YFSETQ. CDR3: CASSLIRSTDTQYF. Here the CDR3 DNA reads TGCGCCAGCAGCTTGATACGGAGCACAGATACGCAGTATTTT.

The CDR3 protein is CASSVRDAGEQFF. The CDR3 region has the DNA TGTGCCAGCTCCGTTCGGGACGCAGGTGAGCAGTTCTTC. The genes are TRBV18 and TRBJ2-1, with D perhaps TRBD1 or TRBD2 (5 bases each). The CDR3 has 13 residues. Trimming took off 6 bases at V and 9 bases at J, with 15 bases between the two ends. The germline CDR1 and CDR2 sequences are KGHSH and LQKENI.

The chain joins TRBV6-5 to TRBJ1-2; D gene uncertain. Germline loops: CDR1 MNHEY, CDR2 SVGAGI. The CDR3 has 12 residues. Trimming took off 10 bases at V and 4 bases at J, with 13 bases between the two ends. CDR3 DNA sequence: TGTGCCACCTACCTGCCTGGCTATGGCTACACCTTC. Protein product: CATYLPGYGYTF.

This chain joins TRBV28 and TRBJ2-3, with 7 bases that match TRBD1. V lost 8 bases, J lost 3 bases, and 5 bases stayed unmatched. The CDR3 is 13 residues long. Germline lookup yields CDR1 MDHEN and CDR2 SYDVKM. In DNA form, the CDR3 reads TGTGCCAGCGGCCGACAGGGAACAGATACGCAGTATTTT. It encodes CASGRQGTDTQYF.

The V and J genes are TRBV10-3 and TRBJ1-2, with TRBD1 as a possible D gene (5 bases). The germline V and J ends were trimmed by 0 bases and 3 bases, with 8 bases remaining between them. Germline CDR1 is ENHRY and CDR2 is SYGVKD. CDR3 length equals 14 residues. The CDR3 region is CAISESRGDYGYTF. As DNA, the CDR3 is TGTGCCATCAGTGAGTCGAGGGGAGACTATGGCTACACCTTC.

The chain has TRBV7-2 and TRBJ2-3; weak D call: TRBD2 (5 bases). The V end was cut by 3 bases, the J end by 2 bases, with 12 bases between. This CDR3 is built from 15 residues. Germline assignment: CDR1 SGHTA and CDR2 FQGNSA. This chain's CDR3 is CASSLEVFFTDTQYF. DNA of the CDR3: TGTGCCAGCAGCTTGGAGGTTTTTTTCACAGATACGCAGTATTTT.

The chain carries TRBV7-9 and TRBJ2-1, with no clear D. Germline CDR1 is SEHNR and CDR2 is FQNEAQ (reference sequence). The CDR3 has 11 residues. The V and J ends lost 5 bases and 12 bases respectively, with 11 bases between them. This CDR3 reads CASSTGKGQFF. CDR3 nucleotides: TGTGCCAGCAGCACTGGAAAGGGGCAGTTCTTC.

In its sample, this clone was seen a few times. J is TRBJ1-1 and V is TRBV28; D is possibly TRBD1 (5 bases). The CDR3 sequence is 13 residues long. With 3 bases removed from V and 5 bases from J, the gap between germline ends came to 10 bases. Germline V CDR1 and CDR2: MDHEN, SYDVKM. CDR3 DNA: TGTGCCAGCAGTTTGCCAGGGCGGACTGAAGCTTTCTTT. This gives the protein CASSLPGRTEAFF.

V is TRBV5-6 and J is TRBJ2-2, with a tentative D call TRBD1 (7 bases). The germline V and J ends were trimmed by 0 bases and 4 bases, with 22 bases remaining between them. The length of the CDR3 is 19 residues. Looked up from germline, CDR1 is SGHDT and CDR2 is YYEEEE. CDR3 sequence reads: CASSLEFGEEGAVTGELFF. CDR3 coding DNA: TGTGCCAGCAGCTTGGAATTCGGCGAGGAGGGGGCGGTCACCGGGGAGCTGTTTTTT. Full variable domain (remainder filled in from reference TRBV5-6 and TRBJ2-2): DAGVTQSPTHLIKTRGQQVTLRCSPKSGHDTVSWYQQALGQGPQFIFQYYEEEERQRGNFPDRFSGHQFPNYSSELNVNALLLGDSALYLCASSLEFGEEGAVTGELFFGEGSRLTVL.

The chain combines TRBV28 with TRBJ1-1, with TRBD1 as a possible D gene (5 bases). Between the trimmed V and J ends, which lost 6 bases and 1 base, there was a span of 15 bases. Germline CDR1 and CDR2: MDHEN and SYDVKM. The CDR3 consists of 15 residues. The CDR3 loop is CASSLPGTGNTEAFF. The CDR3 DNA is TGTGCCAGCAGCCTCCCTGGGACGGGGAACACTGAAGCTTTCTTT.

The chain uses TRBV5-6 and TRBJ2-5; 7 bases agree with TRBD1. The CDR3 covers 16 residues. Germline assignment: CDR1 SGHDT and CDR2 YYEEEE. V dropped 3 bases and J dropped 7; count of bases not matched to a gene: 15. The DNA of the CDR3 is TGTGCCAGCAGCTCTCCTGTCCCGGGACGACAGGGGACCCAGTACTTC. Translated: CASSSPVPGRQGTQYF. Filled out from reference TRBV5-6 and TRBJ2-5, the complete variable domain reads DAGVTQSPTHLIKTRGQQVTLRCSPKSGHDTVSWYQQALGQGPQFIFQYYEEEERQRGNFPDRFSGHQFPNYSSELNVNALLLGDSALYLCASSSPVPGRQGTQYFGPGTRLLVL.

V and J are TRBV5-1 and TRBJ2-5; D unclear. The CDR3 contains 12 residues. Trimming took off 10 bases at V and 0 bases at J, with 10 bases between the two ends. The germline V gene encodes CDR1 SGHRS and CDR2 YFSETQ. The CDR3 reads CASRADQETQYF. DNA for the CDR3: TGCGCCTCCCGAGCAGACCAAGAGACCCAGTACTTC.

The V call is TRBV28, the J call TRBJ1-3; 8 nucleotides align to TRBD1. The length of the CDR3 is 14 residues. With 5 bases clipped from V and 7 bases from J, the junction kept 7 bases outside the gene matches. CDR1 is MDHEN, CDR2 SYDVKM, per germline. The CDR3 DNA reads as TGTGCCAGCAGTAGGACAGGGTTAAGGAACACCATATATTTT. This gives the protein CASSRTGLRNTIYF.

This chain connects TRBV7-9 to TRBJ2-2; 8 bases agree with TRBD2. This CDR3 comprises 18 residues. The trim removed 5 bases at V and 3 bases at J, leaving 14 bases unmatched. CDR1 and CDR2 from the germline V gene are SEHNR and FQNEAQ (reference sequence). This chain's CDR3 is CASSPRPKLAEYTGELFF. CDR3 in DNA: TGTGCCAGCAGCCCGCGCCCGAAACTAGCGGAGTACACCGGGGAGCTGTTTTTT.

The chain combines TRBV9 with TRBJ1-2; D is undetermined. The CDR3 is 14 amino acids. Trimming pared 3 bases from V and 3 bases from J, leaving 12 bases between. Germline assignment: CDR1 SGDLS and CDR2 YYNGEE. This CDR3 is CASSDPWGDYGYTF. In nucleotides, the CDR3 is TGTGCCAGCAGCGACCCGTGGGGTGACTATGGCTACACCTTC.

The chain uses TRBV6-6 and TRBJ2-7; perhaps TRBD1 as D (5 bases). The CDR3 spans 11 residues. Germline CDR1 MNHNY, CDR2 SVGAGI (reference sequence). V lost 6 bases and J lost 9, with 12 bases in between. The CDR3, as DNA: TGTGCCAGCAGCGACCCCCAGGGGCAGTACTTC. Translating it yields CASSDPQGQYF.

V and J are TRBV5-1 and TRBJ2-1, with 8 bases fitting TRBD2. This CDR3 is built from 16 residues. Germline lookup yields CDR1 SGHRS and CDR2 YFSETQ. With V trimmed by 2 bases and J by 3 bases, 7 bases remained unmatched. This CDR3 is CASSFLAGLNYNEQFF. The CDR3 DNA reads as TGCGCCAGCAGCTTTTTAGCGGGATTAAACTACAATGAGCAGTTCTTC.